A selection of T cell receptor beta chains follows, all from one sample in a study of shared clonotypes between healthy human individuals. Generated by immunoSEQ multiplex PCR, the TCRdb table keeps only in-frame clones and is missing some. The sample has some 200,000 clones, 66% seen once. Sequencing was performed on memory CD4+ T cells sorted from blood. The receptors come from a man aged 30-40 years in good health. The CDR3 runs from the conserved cysteine through the conserved F or W. A D gene is named only where the DNA matches it firmly. Part of the rows lack a size; the others show once, few, many or a class for expanded clones.

>TRBJ2-1|TRBV5-4|TRBD2|NA
CASTLGLAEDNEQFF
TGTGCCAGCACCTTGGGACTAGCGGAAGACAATGAGCAGTTCTTC
>TRBJ1-3|TRBV5-4|NA|NA
CASSKWQGNTIYF
TGTGCCAGCAGCAAATGGCAGGGAAACACCATATATTTT
>TRBJ1-1|TRBV7-6|NA|NA
CASSLVNGDTEAFF
TGTGCCAGCAGCTTAGTCAATGGGGACACTGAAGCTTTCTTT
>TRBJ2-7|TRBV10-2|TRBD2|NA
CATSPTSPSYEQYF
TGCGCCACCTCGCCGACTAGCCCCTCCTACGAGCAGTACTTC
>TRBJ2-1|TRBV4-1|TRBD2|NA
CASSRGTSGGGNEQFF
TGCGCCAGCAGCCGAGGGACTAGCGGGGGAGGCAATGAGCAGTTCTTC
>TRBJ1-1|TRBV28|NA|NA
CASRRRTENTEAFF
TGTGCCAGCAGACGTCGGACAGAGAACACTGAAGCTTTCTTT
>TRBJ2-5|TRBV7-3|NA|NA
CASSPTGLQETQYF
TGTGCCAGCAGCCCGACGGGTTTACAAGAGACCCAGTACTTC
>TRBJ2-1|TRBV28|TRBD2|NA
CASRLGEFSGRAVDEQFF
TGTGCCAGCAGGTTAGGAGAATTCAGCGGGAGGGCCGTGGATGAGCAGTTCTTC
>TRBJ2-7|TRBV28|NA|once
CASSSGGGQGVGEQYF
TGTGCCAGCAGTTCAGGAGGGGGTCAGGGAGTAGGCGAGCAGTACTTC
>TRBJ2-5|TRBV30|NA|NA
CAWRIGGETQYF
TGTGCCTGGAGGATCGGGGGAGAGACCCAGTACTTC
>TRBJ1-1|TRBV7-9|NA|NA
CASSPRHFMEAFF
TGTGCCAGCAGTCCTAGACATTTCATGGAAGCTTTCTTT
>TRBJ2-7|TRBV29-1|NA|few
CSVEGWTSYEQYF
TGCAGCGTTGAGGGCTGGACGAGCTACGAGCAGTACTTC
>TRBJ1-2|TRBV6-6|NA|few
CASSYSLGDYGYTF
TGTGCCAGCAGTTACTCGCTGGGGGACTATGGCTACACCTTC
>TRBJ2-3|TRBV18|NA|NA
CASSPLPRDTQYF
TGTGCCAGCTCACCTCTACCCCGAGATACGCAGTATTTT
>TRBJ2-2|TRBV5-1|TRBD2|NA
CASSLVGGLAGVMNTGELFF
TGCGCCAGCAGCTTGGTGGGGGGACTAGCGGGAGTGATGAACACCGGGGAGCTGTTTTTT
>TRBJ1-1|TRBV6-1|TRBD1|NA
CASRQGQEYTEAFF
TGTGCCAGCAGACAGGGACAGGAGTACACTGAAGCTTTCTTT
>TRBJ2-1|TRBV29-1|NA|NA
CSGGDRTRNEQFF
TGCAGCGGGGGGGACCGCACCCGGAATGAGCAGTTCTTC
>TRBJ2-1|TRBV29-1|NA|few
CSVVGVGNEQFF
TGCAGCGTTGTGGGAGTCGGTAATGAGCAGTTCTTC
>TRBJ1-5|TRBV19|NA|NA
CASSSTRSINQPQHF
TGTGCCAGTAGTTCCACACGGTCCATAAATCAGCCCCAGCATTTT
>TRBJ1-3|TRBV7-9|NA|NA
CASSPLRDTIYF
TGTGCCAGCAGCCCCCTCCGGGACACCATATATTTT
>TRBJ1-5|TRBV19|NA|NA
CASSIARNQPQHF
TGTGCCAGTAGTATTGCTCGCAATCAGCCCCAGCATTTT
>TRBJ2-5|TRBV5-4|TRBD1|NA
CASSDGTGGETQYF
TGTGCCAGCAGCGACGGGACAGGGGGAGAGACCCAGTACTTC
>TRBJ2-1|TRBV27|NA|NA
CASSLQDPRALFF
TGTGCCAGCAGTTTGCAGGACCCGAGGGCACTGTTCTTC
>TRBJ1-2|TRBV11-2|NA|NA
CASSLARVGYTF
TGTGCCAGCAGCTTAGCGCGAGTTGGCTACACCTTC
>TRBJ1-1|TRBV7-9|TRBD1|NA
CASSLRTGGVWMNTEAFF
TGTGCCAGCAGCTTAAGGACAGGGGGCGTTTGGATGAACACTGAAGCTTTCTTT
>TRBJ2-1|TRBV7-9|TRBD2|NA
CASSLALAGAYNEQFF
TGTGCCAGCAGCTTAGCCTTAGCGGGGGCCTACAATGAGCAGTTCTTC
>TRBJ1-1|TRBV11-2|NA|once
CASSVTGWGNTEAFF
TGTGCCAGCAGCGTAACGGGTTGGGGGAACACTGAAGCTTTCTTT
>TRBJ2-7|TRBV6-1|NA|NA
CASSVVFYEQYF
TGTGCCAGCAGTGTTGTATTCTACGAGCAGTACTTC
>TRBJ2-5|TRBV5-6|NA|NA
CASSLSHRLHQETQYF
TGTGCCAGCAGCTTATCCCATAGGCTCCATCAAGAGACCCAGTACTTC
>TRBJ2-5|TRBV5-1|NA|NA
CASSLGGGEETQYF
TGCGCCAGCAGCTTGGGTGGGGGCGAGGAGACCCAGTACTTC
>TRBJ2-7|TRBV19|NA|NA
CASSTGRGHYEQYF
TGTGCCAGTAGTACCGGCAGGGGACACTACGAGCAGTACTTC
>TRBJ2-7|TRBV5-4|NA|once
CASSPSGDSYEQYF
TGTGCCAGCAGCCCCAGTGGGGACTCCTACGAGCAGTACTTC
>TRBJ2-1|TRBV5-6|NA|NA
CASSPRRSGEQFF
TGTGCCAGCAGCCCTAGGAGGAGCGGCGAGCAGTTCTTC
>TRBJ2-3|TRBV19|TRBD2|NA
CASSTWTSGRLTDTQYF
TGTGCCAGTAGTACCTGGACTAGCGGGAGGTTGACAGATACGCAGTATTTT
>TRBJ2-7|TRBV6-6|TRBD2|NA
CASSPGLAGGSYEQYF
TGTGCCAGCAGCCCAGGACTAGCGGGAGGGAGCTACGAGCAGTACTTC
>TRBJ2-7|TRBV28|NA|few
CASSLSRWGGSYEQYF
TGTGCCAGCAGTTTGTCCAGGTGGGGAGGCTCCTACGAGCAGTACTTC
>TRBJ2-3|TRBV19|NA|once
CASSISGDGDTQYF
TGTGCCAGTAGTATAAGTGGGGATGGCGATACGCAGTATTTT
>TRBJ2-1|TRBV7-8|TRBD2|NA
CASSLSLAGGNEQFF
TGTGCCAGCAGCTTAAGTCTAGCGGGAGGGAATGAGCAGTTCTTC
>TRBJ2-1|TRBV6-6|TRBD1|once
CASTKQGISYNEQFF
TGTGCCAGCACGAAACAGGGGATTTCCTACAATGAGCAGTTCTTC
>TRBJ1-4|TRBV6-5|NA|NA
CASSYRSPTNEKLFF
TGTGCCAGCAGTTACCGGTCCCCAACTAATGAAAAACTGTTTTTT
>TRBJ1-5|TRBV19|NA|NA
CASSSRPDQPQHF
TGTGCCAGTAGTTCGCGGCCCGATCAGCCCCAGCATTTT
>TRBJ2-7|TRBV19|NA|NA
CASSQDPADEQYF
TGTGCCAGTAGTCAGGATCCCGCCGACGAGCAGTACTTC
>TRBJ2-1|TRBV14|NA|NA
CASSQVKYEQFF
TGTGCCAGCAGCCAAGTGAAGTATGAGCAGTTCTTC
>TRBJ1-1|TRBV4-1|NA|NA
CASSGSGGTNTEAFF
TGCGCCAGCAGCGGATCGGGGGGTACGAACACTGAAGCTTTCTTT
>TRBJ1-2|TRBV6-5|TRBD1|NA
CASRFGTGLNYGYTF
TGTGCCAGCAGGTTCGGGACAGGGCTTAACTATGGCTACACCTTC
>TRBJ2-2|TRBV4-1|NA|few
CASSQGAPNTGELFF
TGCGCCAGCAGCCAAGGCGCACCGAACACCGGGGAGCTGTTTTTT
>TRBJ1-2|TRBV13|NA|NA
CASSQQIKNGYTF
TGTGCCAGCAGCCAACAGATAAAGAATGGCTACACCTTC
>TRBJ2-1|TRBV29-1|TRBD1|NA
CSVLGQGSYNEQFF
TGCAGCGTTCTAGGACAGGGATCCTACAATGAGCAGTTCTTC
>TRBJ2-7|TRBV18|NA|NA
CASSPVGSYEQYF
TGTGCCAGCTCACCAGTCGGCTCCTACGAGCAGTACTTC
>TRBJ1-1|TRBV9|NA|NA
CASSVGMPLNTEAFF
TGTGCCAGCAGCGTAGGGATGCCATTGAACACTGAAGCTTTCTTT
>TRBJ2-3|TRBV28|TRBD2|NA
CASSPSGRATDTQYF
TGTGCCAGCAGTCCTAGCGGGAGGGCCACAGATACGCAGTATTTT
>TRBJ2-2|TRBV11-2|TRBD2|few
CASSLGSGSFTGELFF
TGTGCCAGCAGCTTAGGTAGCGGGAGTTTCACCGGGGAGCTGTTTTTT
>TRBJ2-2|TRBV6-6|NA|once
CASIGPGERNTGELFF
TGTGCCAGCATTGGCCCGGGGGAGAGAAACACCGGGGAGCTGTTTTTT
>TRBJ2-7|TRBV10-2|NA|NA
CASSERVHEQYF
TGCGCCAGCAGTGAGAGGGTCCACGAGCAGTACTTC
>TRBJ2-7|TRBV19|NA|NA
CASKSGVEQYF
TGTGCCAGTAAGTCCGGGGTCGAGCAGTACTTC
>TRBJ1-1|TRBV30|NA|few
CAWSQGPGRTEAFF
TGTGCCTGGAGCCAGGGACCGGGGCGGACTGAAGCTTTCTTT
>TRBJ2-1|TRBV29-1|TRBD1|NA
CSARTGGPYNEQFF
TGCAGCGCCCGGACAGGGGGTCCCTACAATGAGCAGTTCTTC
>TRBJ2-1|TRBV11-3|NA|few
CASSLRPRHEDDNEQFF
TGTGCCAGCAGCTTGAGACCCAGGCACGAGGACGACAATGAGCAGTTCTTC
>TRBJ1-5|TRBV7-8|NA|NA
CASSLASSNQPQHF
TGTGCCAGCAGCTTAGCGAGTAGCAATCAGCCCCAGCATTTT
>TRBJ1-5|TRBV5-6|NA|many
CASSFRYSNQPQHF
TGTGCCAGCAGCTTTAGGTATAGCAATCAGCCCCAGCATTTT